A single sample is the source of the 15 T cell receptor beta chains below, sequenced in a study of cytomegalovirus exposure and HLA in healthy donors. The PCR contained 60 Vbeta and 13 Jbeta primers. Generated by immunoSEQ multiplex PCR, the TCRdb table keeps only in-frame clones and is missing some. This sample's clone table lists approximately 190,000 clones. The sequenced material came from PBMCs. These receptors originate from a boy between 10 and 17 years old in good health and CMV-seronegative.

CDR3 sequence (DNA): TGTGCCAGCATTATCCTAGCTGGGGGGGCCTACGAGCAGTACTTC. It encodes CASIILAGGAYEQYF. V is TRBV6-1 and J is TRBJ2-7; 7 bases fit TRBD2. This CDR3 comprises 15 residues. V was pared by 7 bases and J by 2 bases, with 11 bases of the junction left unmatched. Germline-derived CDR1 and CDR2 are MNHNS and SASEGT.

The chain is built from TRBV5-8 and TRBJ1-1; 8 nucleotides agree with TRBD1. The V gene's germline CDR1 is SGHTS and CDR2 YDEGEE. The trim removed 6 bases at V and 3 bases at J, leaving 16 bases unmatched. The CDR3 has 17 amino acids. CDR3 nucleotide sequence: TGTGCCAGCACCAAGGCGGGGACAGGTGGGGGTCACACTGAAGCTTTCTTT. Residues: CASTKAGTGGGHTEAFF.

The gene calls are TRBV30 and TRBJ2-1; 10 bases map to TRBD1. The trim removed 1 base at V and 4 bases at J, leaving 4 bases unmatched. Germline lookup yields CDR1 GTSNPN and CDR2 SVGIG (reference sequence). CDR3 length: 15 residues. This CDR3 reads CAWSEGTGVYNEQFF. For the CDR3, the DNA is TGTGCCTGGAGTGAAGGGACAGGGGTATACAATGAGCAGTTCTTC.

The chain has TRBV18 and TRBJ2-1; 12 nucleotides match TRBD2. V lost 5 bases to trimming and J lost 7 bases; unmatched junction nucleotides: 6. CDR1 and CDR2 (germline): KGHSH, LQKENI. CDR3 length: 15 amino acids. CDR3 in amino acids: CASSKLAGGGNEQFF. The CDR3 nucleotides are TGTGCCAGCTCAAAACTAGCGGGGGGAGGAAATGAGCAGTTCTTC.

The chain combines TRBV2 with TRBJ2-3; D is possibly TRBD2 (5 bases). The germline CDR1 and CDR2 sequences are SNHLY and FYNNEI. The V gene lost 4 bases and the J gene lost 0 bases, with 11 bases spanning the gap. This CDR3 is built from 15 residues. The CDR3 is CASSGRATSTDTQYF. CDR3 bases: TGTGCCAGCAGTGGGCGGGCTACTAGCACAGATACGCAGTATTTT.

This rearrangement joins TRBV15 to TRBJ1-1; a weak D match, TRBD1 (6 bases). Trimming shortened V by 3 bases and J by 0 bases, and 14 bases separated the two germline ends. The CDR3 covers 16 residues. The germline CDR1 and CDR2 sequences are LNHNV and YYDKDF (reference sequence). CDR3 bases: TGTGCCACCAGCAGCCAGGGGCGGTATTTGAACACTGAAGCTTTCTTT. Translating gives CATSSQGRYLNTEAFF. Complete variable domain (other parts from reference TRBV15 and TRBJ1-1): DAMVIQNPRYQVTQFGKPVTLSCSQTLNHNVMYWYQQKSSQAPKLLFHYYDKDFNNEADTPDNFQSRRPNTSFCFLDIRSPGLGDTAMYLCATSSQGRYLNTEAFFGQGTRLTVV.

This sequence joins TRBV28 and TRBJ2-7, with a tentative D call TRBD1 (5 bases). The germline CDR1 and CDR2 sequences are MDHEN and SYDVKM. The CDR3 consists of 14 residues. With 7 bases removed from V and 3 bases from J, the gap between germline ends came to 16 bases. The CDR3 nucleotides read TGTGCCAGCACCATGACAGACCCCTACTACGAGCAGTACTTC. Its protein product is CASTMTDPYYEQYF.

The chain couples TRBV4-3 to TRBJ2-3, with D perhaps TRBD2 (5 bases). The CDR3 has 15 amino acids. Trimming removed 1 base from V and 2 bases from J, with 10 bases in between. From germline, CDR1 is LGHNA and CDR2 YSLEER. The CDR3 region has the DNA TGCGCCAGCAGCCAAGGGGGAGTGACCACAGATACGCAGTATTTT. It codes for CASSQGGVTTDTQYF.

The chain links TRBV27 to TRBJ2-3; 8 positions match TRBD1. The junction had 7 bases not matched to a gene; V was cut back by 5 bases and J by 3 bases. The CDR3 is 15 amino acids. Looked up from germline, CDR1 is MNHEY and CDR2 is SMNVEV (reference sequence). The CDR3 DNA sequence: TGTGCCAGCAGTCTCAGGGGGCGCGGAACAGATACGCAGTATTTT. Protein sequence: CASSLRGRGTDTQYF.

This chain connects TRBV5-1 to TRBJ1-3; D remains unclear. This CDR3 comprises 14 residues. CDR1 is SGHRS and CDR2 is YFSETQ in the germline V gene. Trimming removed 0 bases from V and 0 bases from J, with 4 bases in between. The DNA of the CDR3 is TGCGCCAGCAGCTTGGAACTCTCTGGAAACACCATATATTTT. This codes for CASSLELSGNTIYF.

The chain has TRBV21-1 and TRBJ1-1; no DNA check was done on the table's D call, TRBD1. TRBV21-1 is an annotated pseudogene. CDR3 length: 17 amino acids. The CDR3 loop reads CASSKREPGHLCTEAFF. CDR3 sequence (DNA): TGTGCCAGCAGCAAGAGGGAACCGGGACACTTGTGCACTGAAGCTTTCTTT.

As concerns this clone: Other DNA sequences from this sample encode an identical CDR3 as well. The V call is TRBV30, the J call TRBJ2-5; a weak D match, TRBD1 (6 bases). This CDR3 has 13 amino acids. CDR1 and CDR2 from the germline V gene are GTSNPN and SVGIG (reference sequence). V was shortened by 2 bases and J by 2 bases, with 9 bases between the two germline ends. This CDR3 reads CAWSRGSQETQYF. As DNA, the CDR3 is TGTGCCTGGAGTAGGGGGAGTCAAGAGACCCAGTACTTC. Full variable domain (remainder filled in from reference TRBV30 and TRBJ2-5): SQTIHQWPATLVQPVGSPLSLECTVEGTSNPNLYWYRQAAGRGLQLLFYSVGIGQISSEVPQNLSASRPQDRQFILSSKKLLLSDSGFYLCAWSRGSQETQYFGPGTRLLVL.

The chain combines TRBV19 with TRBJ1-5, with TRBD1 matching over 7 bases. V was pared by 5 bases and J by 6 bases, with 7 bases of the junction left unmatched. There are 14 residues in the CDR3. Germline assignment: CDR1 LNHDA and CDR2 SQIVND (reference sequence). The CDR3 is CASSATGSGQPQHF. As DNA, the CDR3 is TGTGCCAGTAGTGCGACAGGGAGCGGTCAGCCCCAGCATTTT.

V usage is TRBV6-5 and J usage is TRBJ1-5; 9 bases agree with TRBD1. With 5 bases clipped from V and 3 bases from J, the junction kept 2 bases outside the gene matches. The V gene's germline CDR1 is MNHEY and CDR2 SVGAGI. The CDR3 extends over 14 amino acids. CDR3 protein: CASSRDRANQPQHF. As DNA, the CDR3 is TGTGCCAGCAGTAGGGACAGGGCCAATCAGCCCCAGCATTTT.

The rearrangement uses TRBV7-6 and TRBJ1-2, with D possibly TRBD1 on 5 matching bases. V was shortened by 5 bases and J by 4 bases, with 14 bases between the two germline ends. The CDR3 is 14 residues long. The germline CDR1 and CDR2 sequences are SGHVS and FNYEAQ. This CDR3 reads CASSPSQGFYGYTF. CDR3 DNA: TGTGCCAGCAGCCCGAGTCAGGGATTCTATGGCTACACCTTC.